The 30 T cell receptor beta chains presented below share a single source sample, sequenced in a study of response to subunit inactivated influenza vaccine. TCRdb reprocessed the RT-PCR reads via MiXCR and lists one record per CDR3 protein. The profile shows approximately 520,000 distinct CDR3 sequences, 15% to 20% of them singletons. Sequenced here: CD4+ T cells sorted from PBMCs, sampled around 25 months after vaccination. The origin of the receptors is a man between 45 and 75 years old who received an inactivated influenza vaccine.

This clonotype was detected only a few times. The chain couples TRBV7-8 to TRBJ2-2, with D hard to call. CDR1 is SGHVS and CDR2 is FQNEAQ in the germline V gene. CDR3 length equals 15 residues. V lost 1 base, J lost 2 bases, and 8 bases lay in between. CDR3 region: CASSLGTINTGELFF. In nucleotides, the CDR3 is TGTGCCAGCAGCTTAGGAACTATTAACACCGGGGAGCTGTTTTTT. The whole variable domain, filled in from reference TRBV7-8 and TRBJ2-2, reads GAGVSQSPRYKVAKRGQDVALRCDPISGHVSLFWYQQALGQGPEFLTYFQNEAQLDKSGLPSDRFFAERPEGSVSTLKIQRTQQEDSAVYLCASSLGTINTGELFFGEGSRLTVL.

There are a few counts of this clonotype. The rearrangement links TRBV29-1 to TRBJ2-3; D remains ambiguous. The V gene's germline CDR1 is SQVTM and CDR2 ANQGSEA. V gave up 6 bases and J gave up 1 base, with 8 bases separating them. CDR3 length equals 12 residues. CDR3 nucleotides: TGCAGCGTGATAAGGGGCACAGATACGCAGTATTTT. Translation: CSVIRGTDTQYF.

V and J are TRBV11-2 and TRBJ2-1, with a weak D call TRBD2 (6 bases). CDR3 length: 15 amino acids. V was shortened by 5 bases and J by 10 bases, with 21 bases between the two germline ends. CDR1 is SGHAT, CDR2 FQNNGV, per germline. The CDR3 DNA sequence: TGTGCCAGCAGCCTCCGGACTCTTAATCGGGAGGAGCAGTTCTTC. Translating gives CASSLRTLNREEQFF.

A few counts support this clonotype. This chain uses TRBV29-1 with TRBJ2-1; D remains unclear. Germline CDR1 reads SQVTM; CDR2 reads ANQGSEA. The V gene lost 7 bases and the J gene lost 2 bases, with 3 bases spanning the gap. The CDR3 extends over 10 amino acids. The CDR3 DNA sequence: TGCAGCGGGGCCTACAATGAGCAGTTCTTC. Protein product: CSGAYNEQFF.

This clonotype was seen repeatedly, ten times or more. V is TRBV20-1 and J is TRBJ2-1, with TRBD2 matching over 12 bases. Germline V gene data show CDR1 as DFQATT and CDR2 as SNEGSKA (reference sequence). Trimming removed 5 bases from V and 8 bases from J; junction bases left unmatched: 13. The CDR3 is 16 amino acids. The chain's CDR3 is CSARPRLAGGGDEQFF. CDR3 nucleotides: TGCAGTGCTCGGCCGCGCCTAGCGGGAGGGGGCGATGAGCAGTTCTTC.

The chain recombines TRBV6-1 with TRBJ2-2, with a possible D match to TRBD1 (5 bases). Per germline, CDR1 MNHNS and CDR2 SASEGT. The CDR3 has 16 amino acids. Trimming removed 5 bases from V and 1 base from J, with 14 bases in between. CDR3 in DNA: TGTGCCAGCAGTCGTCAGGGCAGGTTGAACACCGGGGAGCTGTTTTTT. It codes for CASSRQGRLNTGELFF.

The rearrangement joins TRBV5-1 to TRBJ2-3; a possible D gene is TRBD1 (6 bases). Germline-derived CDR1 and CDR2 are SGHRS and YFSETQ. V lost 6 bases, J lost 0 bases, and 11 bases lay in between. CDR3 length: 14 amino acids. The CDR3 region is CASTRQASTDTQYF. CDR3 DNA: TGCGCCAGCACGCGACAGGCTAGCACAGATACGCAGTATTTT. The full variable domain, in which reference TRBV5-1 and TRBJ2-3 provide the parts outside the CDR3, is KAGVTQTPRYLIKTRGQQVTLSCSPISGHRSVSWYQQTPGQGLQFLFEYFSETQRNKGNFPGRFSGRQFSNSRSEMNVSTLELGDSALYLCASTRQASTDTQYFGPGTRLTVL.

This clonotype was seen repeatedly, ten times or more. The CDR3 loop is CSARGTPATGEQFF. CDR3 nucleotides: TGCAGTGCTAGAGGGACACCCGCTACGGGTGAGCAGTTCTTC. This chain connects TRBV20-1 to TRBJ2-1; D is possibly TRBD1 (5 bases). The CDR3 covers 14 residues. Between the trimmed V and J ends, which lost 1 base and 9 bases, there was a span of 16 bases. CDR1 DFQATT and CDR2 SNEGSKA come from the germline V gene (reference sequence).

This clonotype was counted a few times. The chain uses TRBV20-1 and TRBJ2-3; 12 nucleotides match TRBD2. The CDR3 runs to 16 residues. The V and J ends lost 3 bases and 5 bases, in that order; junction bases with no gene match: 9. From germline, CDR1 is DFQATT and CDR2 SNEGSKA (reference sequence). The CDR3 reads CSARALGLAGIDTQYF. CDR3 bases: TGCAGTGCTAGGGCCCTCGGACTAGCGGGGATAGATACGCAGTATTTT.

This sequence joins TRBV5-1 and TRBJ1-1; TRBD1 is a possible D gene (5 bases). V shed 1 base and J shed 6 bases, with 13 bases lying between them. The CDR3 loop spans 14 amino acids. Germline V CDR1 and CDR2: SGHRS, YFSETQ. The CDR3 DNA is TGCGCCAGCAGCTTGAGGCAGGGTGTTGCTGAAGCTTTCTTT. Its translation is CASSLRQGVAEAFF. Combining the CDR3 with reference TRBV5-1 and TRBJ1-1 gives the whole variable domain KAGVTQTPRYLIKTRGQQVTLSCSPISGHRSVSWYQQTPGQGLQFLFEYFSETQRNKGNFPGRFSGRQFSNSRSEMNVSTLELGDSALYLCASSLRQGVAEAFFGQGTRLTVV.

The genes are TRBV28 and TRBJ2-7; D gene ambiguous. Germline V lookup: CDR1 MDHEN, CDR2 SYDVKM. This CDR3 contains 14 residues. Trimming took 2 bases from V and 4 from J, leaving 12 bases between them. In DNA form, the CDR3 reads TGTGCCAGCAGTTTAGTTGTTTTTGGATACGAGCAGTACTTC. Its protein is CASSLVVFGYEQYF.

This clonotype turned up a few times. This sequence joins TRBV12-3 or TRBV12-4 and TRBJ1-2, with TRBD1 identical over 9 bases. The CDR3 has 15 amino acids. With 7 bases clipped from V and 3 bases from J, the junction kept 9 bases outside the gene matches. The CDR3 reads CASIKQGAPDYGYTF. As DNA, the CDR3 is TGTGCCAGCATCAAACAGGGGGCTCCTGACTATGGCTACACCTTC.

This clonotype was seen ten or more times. CDR3 nucleotides: TGTGCCAGCAGCCCAGGGTTCGTTGGGCAGGGGTATCAGCCCCAGCATTTT. Residues: CASSPGFVGQGYQPQHF. The chain recombines TRBV7-8 with TRBJ1-5; D may be TRBD1 (6 bases). The CDR3 runs to 17 residues. Germline assignment: CDR1 SGHVS and CDR2 FQNEAQ. Trimming pared 5 bases from V and 5 bases from J, leaving 22 bases between.

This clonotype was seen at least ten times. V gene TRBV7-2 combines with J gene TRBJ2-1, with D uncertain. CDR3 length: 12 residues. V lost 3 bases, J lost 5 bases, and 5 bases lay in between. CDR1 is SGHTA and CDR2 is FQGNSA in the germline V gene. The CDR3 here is CASSFRHNEQFF. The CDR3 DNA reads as TGTGCCAGCAGCTTCCGACACAATGAGCAGTTCTTC.

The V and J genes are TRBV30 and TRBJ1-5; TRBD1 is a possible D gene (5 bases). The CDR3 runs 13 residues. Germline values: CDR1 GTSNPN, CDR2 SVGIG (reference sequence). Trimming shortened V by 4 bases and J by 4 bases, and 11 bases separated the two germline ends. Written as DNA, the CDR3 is TGTGCCTGGAACAAACAGGTGAATCAGCCCCAGCATTTT. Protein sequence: CAWNKQVNQPQHF.

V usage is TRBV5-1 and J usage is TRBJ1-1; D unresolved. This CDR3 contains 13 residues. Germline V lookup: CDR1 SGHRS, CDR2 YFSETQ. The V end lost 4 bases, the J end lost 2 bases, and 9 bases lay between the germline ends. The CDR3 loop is CASSHDLNTEAFF. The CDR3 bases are TGCGCCAGCAGCCACGACCTTAACACTGAAGCTTTCTTT.

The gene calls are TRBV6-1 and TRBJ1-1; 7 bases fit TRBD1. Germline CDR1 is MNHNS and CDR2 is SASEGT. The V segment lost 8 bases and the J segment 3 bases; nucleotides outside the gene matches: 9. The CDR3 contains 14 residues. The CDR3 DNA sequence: TGTGCCAGCGCTATGACAGGGAGGGACACTGAAGCTTTCTTT. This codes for CASAMTGRDTEAFF.

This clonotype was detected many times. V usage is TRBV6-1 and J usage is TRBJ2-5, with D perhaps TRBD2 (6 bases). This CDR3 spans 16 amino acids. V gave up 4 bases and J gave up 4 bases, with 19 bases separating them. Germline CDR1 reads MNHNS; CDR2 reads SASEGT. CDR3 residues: CASSGTSLGDSETQYF. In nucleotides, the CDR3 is TGTGCCAGCAGTGGAACTAGCTTAGGCGATTCAGAGACCCAGTACTTC.

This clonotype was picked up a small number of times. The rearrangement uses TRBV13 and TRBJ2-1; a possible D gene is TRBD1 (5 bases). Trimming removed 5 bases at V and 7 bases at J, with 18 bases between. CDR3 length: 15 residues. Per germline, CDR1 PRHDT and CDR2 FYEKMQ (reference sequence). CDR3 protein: CASSHRLGLGNEQFF. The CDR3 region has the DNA TGTGCCAGCAGCCACCGACTGGGGCTTGGGAATGAGCAGTTCTTC.

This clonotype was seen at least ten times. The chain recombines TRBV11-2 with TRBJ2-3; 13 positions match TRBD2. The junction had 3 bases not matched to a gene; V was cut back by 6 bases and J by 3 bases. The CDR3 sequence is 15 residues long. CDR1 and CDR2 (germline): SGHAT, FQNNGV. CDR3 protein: CASSWGLAGTDTQYF. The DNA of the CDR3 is TGTGCCAGCAGTTGGGGACTAGCGGGAACAGATACGCAGTATTTT.

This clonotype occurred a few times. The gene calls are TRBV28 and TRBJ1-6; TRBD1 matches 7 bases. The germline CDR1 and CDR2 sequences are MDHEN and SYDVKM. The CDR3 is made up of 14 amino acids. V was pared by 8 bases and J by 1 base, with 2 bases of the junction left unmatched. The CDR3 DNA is TGTGCCAGCCAGGGGGAGTCCTATAATTCACCCCTCCACTTT. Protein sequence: CASQGESYNSPLHF. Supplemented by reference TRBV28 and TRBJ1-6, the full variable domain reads DVKVTQSSRYLVKRTGEKVFLECVQDMDHENMFWYRQDPGLGLRLIYFSYDVKMKEKGDIPEGYSVSREKKERFSLILESASTNQTSMYLCASQGESYNSPLHFGNGTRLTVT.

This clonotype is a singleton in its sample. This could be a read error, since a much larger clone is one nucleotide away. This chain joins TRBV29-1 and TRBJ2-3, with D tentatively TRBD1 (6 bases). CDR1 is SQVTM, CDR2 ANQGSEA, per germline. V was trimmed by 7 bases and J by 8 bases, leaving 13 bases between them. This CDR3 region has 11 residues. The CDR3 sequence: CSGSRGVTQYF. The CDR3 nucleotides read TGCAGCGGCTCCAGGGGCGTTACGCAGTATTTT.

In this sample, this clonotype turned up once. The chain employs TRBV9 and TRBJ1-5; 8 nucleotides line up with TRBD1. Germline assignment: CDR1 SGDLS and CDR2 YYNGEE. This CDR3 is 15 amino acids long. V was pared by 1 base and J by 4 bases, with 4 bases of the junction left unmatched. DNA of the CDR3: TGTGCCAGCAGCGTATTGAGGACAGGGAATCAGCCCCAGCATTTT. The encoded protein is CASSVLRTGNQPQHF.

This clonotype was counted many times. CDR3 nucleotide sequence: TGCAGCGCCCTTTCGTTCGCGGGCGGCACTGAAGCTTTCTTT. Amino acid sequence: CSALSFAGGTEAFF. The rearrangement links TRBV29-1 to TRBJ1-1; D remains unclear. CDR1 and CDR2 from the germline V gene are SQVTM and ANQGSEA. This CDR3 contains 14 residues. V was cut by 7 bases and J by 4 bases, with 19 bases left in between. Full variable domain (rest looked up from reference TRBV29-1 and TRBJ1-1): SAVISQKPSRDICQRGTSLTIQCQVDSQVTMMFWYRQQPGQSLTLIATANQGSEATYESGFVIDKFPISRPNLTFSTLTVSNMSPEDSSIYLCSALSFAGGTEAFFGQGTRLTVV.

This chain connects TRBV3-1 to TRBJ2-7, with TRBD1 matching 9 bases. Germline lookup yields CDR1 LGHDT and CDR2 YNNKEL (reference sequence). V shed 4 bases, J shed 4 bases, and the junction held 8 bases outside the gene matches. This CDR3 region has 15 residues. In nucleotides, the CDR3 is TGTGCCAGCAGCCCCAGAGGGACAGGGCAGTACGAGCAGTACTTC. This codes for CASSPRGTGQYEQYF.

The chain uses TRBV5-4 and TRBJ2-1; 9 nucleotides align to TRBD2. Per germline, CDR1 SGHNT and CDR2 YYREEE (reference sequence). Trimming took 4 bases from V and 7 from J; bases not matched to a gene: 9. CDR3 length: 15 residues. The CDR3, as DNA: TGTGCCAGCAGCGGTCAGCGGGGGGAAGGGAATGAGCAGTTCTTC. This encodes CASSGQRGEGNEQFF.

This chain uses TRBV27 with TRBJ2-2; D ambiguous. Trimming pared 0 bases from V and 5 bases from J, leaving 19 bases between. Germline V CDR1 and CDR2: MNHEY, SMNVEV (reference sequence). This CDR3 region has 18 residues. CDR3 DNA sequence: TGTGCCAGCAGTTTATCTCGTCCCGGGTTCGGCTATACCGGGGAGCTGTTTTTT. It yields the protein CASSLSRPGFGYTGELFF.

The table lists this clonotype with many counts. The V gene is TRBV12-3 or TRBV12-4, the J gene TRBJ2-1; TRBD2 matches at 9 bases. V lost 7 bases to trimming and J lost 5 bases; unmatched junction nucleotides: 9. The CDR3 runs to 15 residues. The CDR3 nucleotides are TGTGCCAGCAACCCCGCTAGCGGGAAGGACAATGAGCAGTTCTTC. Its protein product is CASNPASGKDNEQFF.

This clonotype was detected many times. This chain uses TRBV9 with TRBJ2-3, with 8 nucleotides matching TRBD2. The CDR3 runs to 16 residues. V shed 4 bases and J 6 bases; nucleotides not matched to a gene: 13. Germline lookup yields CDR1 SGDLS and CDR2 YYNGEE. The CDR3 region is CASSSSTGLVTDTQYF. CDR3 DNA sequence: TGTGCCAGCAGCTCATCTACGGGACTAGTTACGGATACGCAGTATTTT. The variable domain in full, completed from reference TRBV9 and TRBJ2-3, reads DSGVTQTPKHLITATGQRVTLRCSPRSGDLSVYWYQQSLDQGLQFLIQYYNGEERAKGNILERFSAQQFPDLHSELNLSSLELGDSALYFCASSSSTGLVTDTQYFGPGTRLTVL.

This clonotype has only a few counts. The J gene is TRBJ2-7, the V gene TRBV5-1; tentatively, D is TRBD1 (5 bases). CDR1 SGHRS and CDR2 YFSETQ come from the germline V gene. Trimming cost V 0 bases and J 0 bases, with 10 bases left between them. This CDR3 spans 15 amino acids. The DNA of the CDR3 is TGCGCCAGCAGCTTGGCCACAGGCAGCTCCTACGAGCAGTACTTC. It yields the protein CASSLATGSSYEQYF.